Listed below are T cell receptor beta chains from one sample, sequenced in a study of T cells after yellow fever vaccination. From the 5' RACE reads, TCRdb called clonotypes with MiXCR, one entry per CDR3 protein. Of some 400,000 distinct CDR3 sequences in the sample, 6.2% are singletons; the top ten hold approximately 16%. The sequencing here drew on PBMCs, taken 5 days after the yellow fever booster vaccination. The source of these receptors is a man aged 25-40 years who received the YFV17D yellow fever vaccine. Each CDR3 is given with its conserved first and last residue. A D gene is named only where the DNA matches it firmly. A row's size may be missing; if present it is once, few, many or a size class.

j_gene: TRBJ1-5
d_gene: .
abundance: .
v_gene: TRBV20-1
CDR3nt: TGCAGTGCTAGAGATCAGGGAGGCCCCGTCAATCAGCCCCAGCATTTT
CDR3aa: CSARDQGGPVNQPQHF

j_gene: TRBJ2-2
d_gene: TRBD1
abundance: .
v_gene: TRBV24-1
CDR3nt: TGTGCCACCAGTGATCCGACAGGGCGATGGACTAACACCGGGGAGCTGTTTTTT
CDR3aa: CATSDPTGRWTNTGELFF

j_gene: TRBJ2-5
d_gene: .
abundance: many
v_gene: TRBV2
CDR3nt: TGTGCCAGCAGGCCCTTTCCCGCCGGGAATCAAGAGACCCAGTACTTC
CDR3aa: CASRPFPAGNQETQYF

j_gene: TRBJ2-5
d_gene: .
abundance: .
v_gene: TRBV24-1
CDR3nt: TGTGCCACGCCACCGGGACTCCCCGTAGAGACCCAGTACTTC
CDR3aa: CATPPGLPVETQYF

j_gene: TRBJ2-3
d_gene: .
abundance: few
v_gene: TRBV7-2
CDR3nt: TGTGCCAGCAGCTTAGAAATGGCGCCAGATACGCAGTATTTT
CDR3aa: CASSLEMAPDTQYF

j_gene: TRBJ2-3
d_gene: .
abundance: .
v_gene: TRBV27
CDR3nt: TGTGCCAGCAGACAGGACGGACCGGCAACAGATACGCAGTATTTT
CDR3aa: CASRQDGPATDTQYF

j_gene: TRBJ1-5
d_gene: .
abundance: many
v_gene: TRBV7-9
CDR3nt: TGTGCCAGCAGCTTAGTGGGGCAGCCCCAGCATTTT
CDR3aa: CASSLVGQPQHF

j_gene: TRBJ2-7
d_gene: TRBD1
abundance: many
v_gene: TRBV2
CDR3nt: TGTGCTACGGACAGGGTACTTCGGGAGCAGTACTTC
CDR3aa: CATDRVLREQYF

j_gene: TRBJ1-6
d_gene: .
abundance: .
v_gene: TRBV6-5
CDR3nt: TGTGCCAGCAGAGGAGGGCAGGGCTATAATTCACCCCTCCACTTT
CDR3aa: CASRGGQGYNSPLHF

j_gene: TRBJ2-7
d_gene: .
abundance: few
v_gene: TRBV5-1
CDR3nt: TGCGCCAGCAGCTTGGTTGGGCGTACCTACGAGCAGTACTTC
CDR3aa: CASSLVGRTYEQYF

j_gene: TRBJ2-1
d_gene: .
abundance: few
v_gene: TRBV20-1
CDR3nt: TGCAGTGCTAGAGATCGTTCCAAGGGGGTAAATGAGCAGTTCTTC
CDR3aa: CSARDRSKGVNEQFF

j_gene: TRBJ2-5
d_gene: .
abundance: few
v_gene: TRBV19
CDR3nt: TGTGCCAGTAGTATTGGGTGGGAGGTGGAGACCCAGTACTTC
CDR3aa: CASSIGWEVETQYF

j_gene: TRBJ2-1
d_gene: .
abundance: few
v_gene: TRBV5-1
CDR3nt: TGCGCCAGCAGCCTAGTAGTAAACTCCTACAATGAGCAGTTCTTC
CDR3aa: CASSLVVNSYNEQFF

j_gene: TRBJ1-2
d_gene: .
abundance: few
v_gene: TRBV30
CDR3nt: TGTGCCTGGAGTAATCAGCCCAACTATGGCTACACCTTC
CDR3aa: CAWSNQPNYGYTF

j_gene: TRBJ2-3
d_gene: .
abundance: many
v_gene: TRBV7-2
CDR3nt: TGTGCCAGCAGCTTAGAGCCCCACACAGATACGCAGTATTTT
CDR3aa: CASSLEPHTDTQYF

j_gene: TRBJ2-1
d_gene: .
abundance: few
v_gene: TRBV25-1
CDR3nt: TGTGCCAGCAGTCTACGGGACTTGGGTTACAATGAGCAGTTCTTC
CDR3aa: CASSLRDLGYNEQFF

j_gene: TRBJ1-1
d_gene: TRBD1
abundance: many
v_gene: TRBV5-1
CDR3nt: TGCGCCAGCAGTAACAGCCCGACAGGGATGAACACTGAAGCTTTCTTT
CDR3aa: CASSNSPTGMNTEAFF

j_gene: TRBJ1-3
d_gene: .
abundance: many
v_gene: TRBV21-1
CDR3nt: TGTGCCAGCAGCAAAGGTACCTCTGGAAACACCATATATTTT
CDR3aa: CASSKGTSGNTIYF

j_gene: TRBJ2-2
d_gene: .
abundance: many
v_gene: TRBV15
CDR3nt: TGTGCCACCAGCAGAGATACCGCGAACACCGGGGAGCTGTTTTTT
CDR3aa: CATSRDTANTGELFF

j_gene: TRBJ1-6
d_gene: .
abundance: few
v_gene: TRBV5-1
CDR3nt: TGCGCCAGCAGCTTGGTGGCAGGGAGTAATTCACCCCTCCACTTT
CDR3aa: CASSLVAGSNSPLHF

j_gene: TRBJ2-1
d_gene: .
abundance: .
v_gene: TRBV20-1
CDR3nt: TGCAGTGCTAGGGATCTGGGCCGGGTAGGGAATGAGCAGTTCTTC
CDR3aa: CSARDLGRVGNEQFF

j_gene: TRBJ2-2
d_gene: TRBD1
abundance: many
v_gene: TRBV7-2
CDR3nt: TGTGCCAGCAGCTTTAAACAGGGGGCTCTCGGGGAGCTGTTTTTT
CDR3aa: CASSFKQGALGELFF

j_gene: TRBJ2-1
d_gene: .
abundance: .
v_gene: TRBV20-1
CDR3nt: TGCAGTGCTAGACTCCTGAAAACGTTTTACAATGAGCAGTTCTTC
CDR3aa: CSARLLKTFYNEQFF

j_gene: TRBJ2-5
d_gene: TRBD1
abundance: many
v_gene: TRBV3-1
CDR3nt: TGTGCCAGCAGCCTCCAGGGGGCGCGAGAGACCCAGTACTTC
CDR3aa: CASSLQGARETQYF

j_gene: TRBJ2-7
d_gene: TRBD1
abundance: .
v_gene: TRBV27
CDR3nt: TGTGCCAGCACTTGGGACAGCCAAGCCGAGCAGTACTTC
CDR3aa: CASTWDSQAEQYF

j_gene: TRBJ2-3
d_gene: .
abundance: .
v_gene: TRBV4-3
CDR3nt: TGCGCCAGCAGCCTAAGGGAGGCCCAGTCAGATACGCAGTATTTT
CDR3aa: CASSLREAQSDTQYF

j_gene: TRBJ2-6
d_gene: TRBD1
abundance: .
v_gene: TRBV20-1
CDR3nt: TGCAGTGCTAGAACGCAGGGGGCGGGTGGGGCCAACGTCCTGACTTTC
CDR3aa: CSARTQGAGGANVLTF

j_gene: TRBJ2-4
d_gene: .
abundance: many
v_gene: TRBV12-3/TRBV12-4
CDR3nt: TGTGCCAGCAGTTTAGCGGACTACCTAGCCAAAAACATTCAGTACTTC
CDR3aa: CASSLADYLAKNIQYF

j_gene: TRBJ1-2
d_gene: TRBD1
abundance: .
v_gene: TRBV11-2
CDR3nt: TGTGCCAGCAAAATATCGGGACAGGACTATGGCTACACCTTC
CDR3aa: CASKISGQDYGYTF

j_gene: TRBJ2-6
d_gene: .
abundance: few
v_gene: TRBV6-1
CDR3nt: TGTGCCAGCACCAACCCGAGCTCTGGGGCCAACGTCCTGACTTTC
CDR3aa: CASTNPSSGANVLTF

j_gene: TRBJ2-1
d_gene: .
abundance: many
v_gene: TRBV24-1
CDR3nt: TGTGCTTTGTGGGAGCGTCCCCTGAGCTCCTACAATGAGCAGTTCTTC
CDR3aa: CALWERPLSSYNEQFF

j_gene: TRBJ2-3
d_gene: TRBD1
abundance: few
v_gene: TRBV29-1
CDR3nt: TGCAGCGTTGGGGACAGGGGCTTAACAGATACGCAGTATTTT
CDR3aa: CSVGDRGLTDTQYF

j_gene: TRBJ2-3
d_gene: .
abundance: many
v_gene: TRBV7-2
CDR3nt: TGTGCCAGCAGCCAGAACAGGGTTCTCCTAAAGGATACGCAGTATTTT
CDR3aa: CASSQNRVLLKDTQYF

j_gene: TRBJ2-5
d_gene: .
abundance: few
v_gene: TRBV18
CDR3nt: TGTGCCAGCTCACCATCCCCCAGGATCCAAGAGACCCAGTACTTC
CDR3aa: CASSPSPRIQETQYF

j_gene: TRBJ2-5
d_gene: TRBD2
abundance: .
v_gene: TRBV20-1
CDR3nt: TGCAGTGCTAGAGACCTCGAGAGCGGGACCGAAGAGACCCAGTACTTC
CDR3aa: CSARDLESGTEETQYF

j_gene: TRBJ2-1
d_gene: TRBD1
abundance: few
v_gene: TRBV5-6
CDR3nt: TGTGCCAGCAGCTTGGGCAGGGGGTCTCGCTACAATGAGCAGTTCTTC
CDR3aa: CASSLGRGSRYNEQFF

j_gene: TRBJ2-1
d_gene: .
abundance: .
v_gene: TRBV20-1
CDR3nt: TGCAGTGCTAGACAGATTAGCTCCTACAATGAGCAGTTCTTC
CDR3aa: CSARQISSYNEQFF

j_gene: TRBJ2-7
d_gene: TRBD2
abundance: .
v_gene: TRBV5-6
CDR3nt: TGTGCCAGCAGCTTGGTCCAGGCGGTTGGCGGGAGAGGGAACGAGCAGTACTTC
CDR3aa: CASSLVQAVGGRGNEQYF

j_gene: TRBJ2-7
d_gene: .
abundance: .
v_gene: TRBV30
CDR3nt: TGTGCCTGGAGTGTACAGAGGGTCGAGCAGTACTTC
CDR3aa: CAWSVQRVEQYF

j_gene: TRBJ2-5
d_gene: TRBD2
abundance: many
v_gene: TRBV7-2
CDR3nt: TGTGCCAGCAGCTTAGCGGCGGGGAGGGCCCAGTACTTC
CDR3aa: CASSLAAGRAQYF